This T cell receptor beta chain is from a study of T cells in Graves' hyperthyroidism and ophthalmopathy. Amplification of TCR beta CDR3 regions was performed using RNA transcripts as template. Primed by the HTBI set, a first-round RT-PCR was run on the TCR CDR3. From the multiplex PCR reads, TCRdb called clonotypes with MiXCR, one entry per CDR3 protein. The table lists 650,000 to 850,000 distinct CDR3 sequences, roughly 20% of them singletons. Patients were excluded for uncontrolled infection, other autoimmune disease, pregnancy or lactation. The study based diagnoses on clinical symptoms, serum thyroxine and TRAb, thyroid ultrasound and orbital computed tomography. Initially, at the first diagnosis of hyperthyroidism and before any ophthalmopathy symptoms, blood was sampled. Turning to this clonotype: At one end the junction does not follow the germline gene, possibly because of a read error.

The source of this sequence is a woman aged 45-65 years with Graves' hyperthyroidism that later progressed to Graves' ophthalmopathy. The sample was blood.

CDR3 region: CASSLASSQGREQYF. CDR3 nucleotide sequence: TGCGCCAGCAGCTTGGCCTCTTCACAGGGGAGAGAGCAGTACTTC. The chain couples TRBV5-4 to TRBJ2-7, with 7 nucleotides matching TRBD1. The CDR3 loop spans 15 amino acids. Looked up from germline, CDR1 is SGHNT and CDR2 is YYREEE (reference sequence).